This T cell receptor (beta chain) was recorded in a study of CD8 T cells in Susac syndrome. The CDR3 extends over 14 amino acids. Looked up from germline, CDR1 is DFQATT and CDR2 is SNEGSKA (reference sequence). The V gene lost 3 bases and the J gene lost 0 bases, with 12 bases spanning the gap. Reverse transcription of about 0.45 to 1 ug RNA was carried out with random hexamers. One entry per CDR3 protein results from TCRdb running MiXCR on the immunoSEQ multiplex PCR reads. The sample has roughly 150,000 distinct CDR3 sequences; approximately 95% are singletons. The chain combines TRBV20-1 with TRBJ2-7; D not certain. Input material: CD4+ T cells from PBMCs. The TCR was taken from a human donor with Susac syndrome. The CDR3 loop is CSARLTYSSYEQYF. In DNA, the CDR3 is TGCAGTGCTAGGCTGACTTACAGCTCCTACGAGCAGTACTTC.